Below, 25 T cell receptor beta chains from the same sample are listed, as sequenced in a study of technical replicates of blood from several donors. Profiling relied on immunoSEQ multiplex PCR, and the TCRdb table lists in-frame clones only, not all of them. The profile shows almost 70,000 clones, 92% of them singletons. Input material: T cells isolated from PBMCs. These receptors were taken from a human donor in good health.

As DNA, the CDR3 is TGCGCCAGCAGCCACGTACTCCGGGACAGGGGGCCATTGGGGCAGTACTTC. This codes for CASSHVLRDRGPLGQYF. This chain joins TRBV4-1 and TRBJ2-7, with 12 bases aligning to TRBD1. Germline V CDR1 and CDR2: MGHRA, YSYEKL. V shed 3 bases and J 9 bases; nucleotides not matched to a gene: 15. CDR3 size: 17 residues.

The rearrangement links TRBV30 to TRBJ2-7, with 10 bases fitting TRBD2. The J segment lost 4 bases and the V segment lost 5 bases, leaving 5 bases of the junction unmatched. CDR3 length equals 13 residues. The germline CDR1 and CDR2 sequences are GTSNPN and SVGIG (reference sequence). CDR3 coding DNA: TGTGCCTGGGGGGGGACTAGCGAGTACGAGCAGTACTTC. Its protein product is CAWGGTSEYEQYF. Complete variable domain (other parts from reference TRBV30 and TRBJ2-7): SQTIHQWPATLVQPVGSPLSLECTVEGTSNPNLYWYRQAAGRGLQLLFYSVGIGQISSEVPQNLSASRPQDRQFILSSKKLLLSDSGFYLCAWGGTSEYEQYFGPGTRLTVT.

The chain joins TRBV7-9 to TRBJ2-3; TRBD2 agrees at 8 bases. V shed 2 bases, J shed 2 bases, and the junction held 6 bases outside the gene matches. This CDR3 contains 16 residues. Germline loops: CDR1 SEHNR, CDR2 FQNEAQ (reference sequence). The CDR3 DNA is TGTGCCAGCAGCTTAACTAGCGGCAGGGCCACAGATACGCAGTATTTT. Amino acid sequence: CASSLTSGRATDTQYF.

The gene calls are TRBV11-2 and TRBJ1-1; no reliable D call. Looked up from germline, CDR1 is SGHAT and CDR2 is FQNNGV. Trimming took off 5 bases at V and 5 bases at J, with 15 bases between the two ends. The CDR3 runs to 14 residues. CDR3 sequence: CASSPGRAPTEAFF. CDR3 coding DNA: TGTGCCAGCAGCCCCGGGCGGGCCCCAACTGAAGCTTTCTTT.

J is TRBJ2-5 and V is TRBV6-5, with TRBD2 identical over 12 bases. The CDR3 runs to 16 residues. V was clipped by 4 bases and J by 5 bases; unmatched bases: 8. In germline, CDR1 is MNHEY, CDR2 SVGAGI. The chain's CDR3 is CASSLWTSGEEETQYF. The CDR3 DNA sequence: TGTGCCAGCAGTTTGTGGACTAGCGGGGAAGAGGAGACCCAGTACTTC.

J is TRBJ2-7 and V is TRBV6-6; the D gene is possibly TRBD1 (7 bases). The CDR3 covers 13 residues. The V gene lost 6 bases and the J gene lost 5 bases, with 14 bases spanning the gap. Germline V CDR1 and CDR2: MNHNY, SVGAGI (reference sequence). CDR3 region: CASSHRGGNEQYF. For the CDR3, the DNA is TGTGCCAGCAGCCACAGGGGCGGGAACGAGCAGTACTTC.

The chain employs TRBV28 and TRBJ2-1, with D possibly matching TRBD2 (6 bases). This CDR3 spans 13 amino acids. CDR1 is MDHEN, CDR2 SYDVKM, per germline. V dropped 4 bases and J dropped 12 bases, with 16 bases sitting between them. As DNA, the CDR3 is TGTGCCAGCAGTTATCCTAGGACTAACCCGCAGTTCTTC. This encodes CASSYPRTNPQFF. The entire variable domain, with the rest obtained from reference TRBV28 and TRBJ2-1, is as follows: DVKVTQSSRYLVKRTGEKVFLECVQDMDHENMFWYRQDPGLGLRLIYFSYDVKMKEKGDIPEGYSVSREKKERFSLILESASTNQTSMYLCASSYPRTNPQFFGPGTRLTVL.

This rearrangement joins TRBV7-2 to TRBJ1-5; D possibly corresponds to TRBD1 (6 bases). Per germline, CDR1 SGHTA and CDR2 FQGNSA. The germline V and J ends were trimmed by 3 bases and 3 bases, with 9 bases remaining between them. The CDR3 is made up of 14 amino acids. The CDR3 here is CASSFGQPNQPQHF. CDR3 nucleotides: TGTGCCAGCAGCTTTGGACAGCCCAATCAGCCCCAGCATTTT.

The rearrangement joins TRBV30 to TRBJ2-7, with D hard to call. V was trimmed by 0 bases and J by 8 bases, leaving 8 bases between them. This CDR3 has 11 residues. CDR1 and CDR2 from the germline V gene are GTSNPN and SVGIG (reference sequence). CDR3 nucleotide sequence: TGTGCCTGGAGTGTACTTGGGCAGCAGTACTTC. Translated, it gives CAWSVLGQQYF.

V usage is TRBV10-2 and J usage is TRBJ2-5; D might be TRBD2 (7 bases). The V and J ends lost 6 bases and 4 bases respectively, with 15 bases between them. The CDR3 is 14 amino acids. The germline V gene encodes CDR1 WSHSY and CDR2 SAAADI. The CDR3 DNA sequence: TGCGCCAGCAGCTCCTCTAGGGGGGGAGAGACCCAGTACTTC. Its translation: CASSSSRGGETQYF.

The CDR3 sequence: CASSPDPGSYTF. CDR3 coding DNA: TGTGCCAGCTCACCCGACCCGGGGAGCTACACCTTC. V gene TRBV18 combines with J gene TRBJ1-2; D not resolved. CDR3 length: 12 residues. CDR1 is KGHSH and CDR2 is LQKENI in the germline V gene. V lost 3 bases, J lost 9 bases, and 11 bases lay in between.

The chain uses TRBV7-9 and TRBJ1-5; TRBD1 matches 8 bases. Trimming cost V 4 bases and J 15 bases; bases outside gene matches: 8. CDR1 and CDR2 (germline): SEHNR, FQNEAQ (reference sequence). CDR3 length equals 12 residues. CDR3 DNA sequence: TGTGCCAGCAGCTCAGCGGACAGGGTAGTGCATTTT. Its translation: CASSSADRVVHF.

The chain links TRBV28 to TRBJ1-2; TRBD1 matches 8 bases. J lost 3 bases, V lost 3 bases, and 6 bases had no gene match. CDR3 length equals 15 residues. Germline values: CDR1 MDHEN, CDR2 SYDVKM. The CDR3 DNA is TGTGCCAGCAGTTTTCAGGGGGCTGAGGACTATGGCTACACCTTC. Translated: CASSFQGAEDYGYTF.

The J gene is TRBJ2-7, the V gene TRBV9, with TRBD2 as a possible D gene (5 bases). The CDR3 consists of 14 residues. The germline V and J ends were trimmed by 3 bases and 0 bases, with 10 bases remaining between them. CDR1 is SGDLS and CDR2 is YYNGEE in the germline V gene. The CDR3 protein is CASSASGFSYEQYF. The CDR3 nucleotides read TGTGCCAGCAGCGCGTCGGGGTTCTCCTACGAGCAGTACTTC.

The chain recombines TRBV7-9 with TRBJ2-3, with 7 bases lining up with TRBD2. The CDR3 has 15 amino acids. With V trimmed by 3 bases and J by 3 bases, 6 bases remained unmatched. Germline lookup yields CDR1 SEHNR and CDR2 FQNEAQ (reference sequence). The CDR3 nucleotides read TGTGCCAGCAGCTTGCCGGGGGGAAGGACAGATACGCAGTATTTT. Translation: CASSLPGGRTDTQYF.

The chain joins TRBV19 to TRBJ2-4, with D tentatively TRBD2 (5 bases). There are 16 residues in the CDR3. Germline V gives CDR1 LNHDA, CDR2 SQIVND (reference sequence). Trimming cost V 4 bases and J 2 bases, with 15 bases left between them. The CDR3 DNA follows: TGTGCCAGTAGTACTCTTTATCGGGGAACCAAAAACATTCAGTACTTC. It translates to CASSTLYRGTKNIQYF.

V and J are TRBV19 and TRBJ2-5; 10 bases are a match to TRBD2. J gave up 3 bases and V 5 bases, and 3 bases lay outside the gene matches. The CDR3 totals 14 residues. CDR1 and CDR2 (germline): LNHDA, SQIVND (reference sequence). The CDR3 reads CASSPLAGEETQYF. The CDR3, as DNA: TGTGCCAGTAGTCCGCTAGCGGGGGAAGAGACCCAGTACTTC.

The CDR3 bases are TGTGCCAGCAGTGAAGCGGGAGGCTCTGGAAACACCATATATTTT. As protein: CASSEAGGSGNTIYF. This chain links TRBV6-1 with TRBJ1-3; D gene ambiguous. Germline CDR1 reads MNHNS; CDR2 reads SASEGT. V dropped 0 bases and J dropped 0 bases, with 6 bases sitting between them. There are 15 residues in the CDR3.

The chain joins TRBV9 to TRBJ2-1; possibly TRBD2 for D (5 bases). The CDR3 has 16 residues. Germline V lookup: CDR1 SGDLS, CDR2 YYNGEE. Deletions cut 0 bases from V and 0 bases from J, with 10 bases between. The CDR3 DNA is TGTGCCAGCAGCGTAGGGGGTGGGAGCTCCTACAATGAGCAGTTCTTC. The encoded protein is CASSVGGGSSYNEQFF.

The chain is built from TRBV29-1 and TRBJ2-2, with 7 nucleotides matching TRBD2. J was trimmed by 1 base and V by 6 bases; bases with no gene match: 5. Germline lookup yields CDR1 SQVTM and CDR2 ANQGSEA. There are 14 residues in the CDR3. CDR3 nucleotides: TGCAGCGTCTGCGGGAGACGGAACACCGGGGAGCTGTTTTTT. It is translated as CSVCGRRNTGELFF.

The chain links TRBV2 to TRBJ2-3; 7 positions agree with TRBD2. Germline trimming cut 2 bases from V and 2 bases from J; bases unmatched to any gene: 7. There are 16 residues in the CDR3. Germline V CDR1 and CDR2: SNHLY, FYNNEI. The CDR3 DNA follows: TGTGCCAGCAGTGAATACGCGGGAGTCAACACAGATACGCAGTATTTT. This gives the protein CASSEYAGVNTDTQYF.

This chain links TRBV29-1 with TRBJ1-2; the D is unclear. CDR1 is SQVTM, CDR2 ANQGSEA, per germline. V dropped 1 base and J dropped 5 bases, with 14 bases sitting between them. This CDR3 is 14 amino acids long. Written as DNA, the CDR3 is TGCAGCGTTGAAGGGGAGCTTACCTTGTATGGCTACACCTTC. Protein: CSVEGELTLYGYTF.

The chain employs TRBV25-1 and TRBJ2-3; 14 nucleotides align to TRBD2. CDR1 is MGHDK, CDR2 SYGVNS, per germline. The CDR3 covers 16 residues. With 8 bases clipped from V and 1 base from J, the junction kept 5 bases outside the gene matches. The CDR3 bases are TGTGCCAGCCGACTAGCGGGAGGGCCGGGCACAGATACGCAGTATTTT. This translates into CASRLAGGPGTDTQYF.

The chain uses TRBV7-8 and TRBJ2-7; unclear D gene. Per germline, CDR1 SGHVS and CDR2 FQNEAQ. The CDR3 extends over 11 amino acids. The V gene lost 3 bases and the J gene lost 3 bases, with 3 bases spanning the gap. The DNA for the CDR3 is TGTGCCAGCAGCTTCAACTACGAGCAGTACTTC. The encoded protein is CASSFNYEQYF.

This clone has a single count. The same CDR3 can be traced to other DNA sequences in this sample. The chain links TRBV9 to TRBJ2-7, with 7 bases aligning to TRBD1. V lost 3 bases and J lost 2; bases outside the gene matches: 5. Germline CDR1 is SGDLS and CDR2 is YYNGEE. The CDR3 spans 14 residues. The CDR3, as DNA: TGTGCCAGCAGCGCGGGGACAGCTACCTACGAGCAGTACTTC. It yields the protein CASSAGTATYEQYF.